Below, 23 T cell receptor beta chains from the same sample are listed, as sequenced in a study of cytomegalovirus exposure and HLA in healthy donors. The PCR used 60 Vbeta and 13 Jbeta primers. Sequencing was performed with immunoSEQ multiplex PCR; in TCRdb, only in-frame clones are kept and a portion is missing. The sample carries about 130,000 clones, 70% to 75% recorded once. Sample: PBMCs. These receptors all stem from a man aged 30 to 39 in good health and CMV-seronegative.

V gene TRBV5-1 combines with J gene TRBJ2-1; TRBD2 matches at 9 bases. Trimming took 8 bases from V and 4 from J; bases not matched to a gene: 13. The CDR3 is 16 amino acids. CDR1 is SGHRS and CDR2 is YFSETQ in the germline V gene. The CDR3 nucleotides read TGCGCCAGTTCCGATCTAGCGGGGATATCTTACAATGAGCAGTTCTTC. Translating it yields CASSDLAGISYNEQFF.

V gene TRBV27 combines with J gene TRBJ2-3; perhaps TRBD2 as D (5 bases). V was clipped by 2 bases and J by 6 bases, with 12 bases between them. Germline lookup yields CDR1 MNHEY and CDR2 SMNVEV (reference sequence). This CDR3 comprises 14 residues. CDR3 protein: CASSLAGGTDTQYF. CDR3 sequence (DNA): TGTGCCAGCAGTTTAGCGGGTGGTACGGATACGCAGTATTTT.

This clone has only a few counts. CDR3 in amino acids: CASSSGSRRTGANVLTF. CDR3 DNA sequence: TGTGCCAGCAGCTCCGGGAGCAGACGGACTGGGGCCAACGTCCTGACTTTC. This chain joins TRBV5-6 and TRBJ2-6; possibly TRBD2 for D (6 bases). Deletions cut 3 bases from V and 2 bases from J, with 15 bases between. Germline V CDR1 and CDR2: SGHDT, YYEEEE. There are 17 residues in the CDR3.

This clone was observed a single time. The chain couples TRBV4-3 to TRBJ2-2; D not certain. Germline V gene lookup returns CDR1 LGHNA and CDR2 YSLEER. Trimming shortened V by 0 bases and J by 1 base, and 3 bases separated the two germline ends. The CDR3 length is 14 residues. CDR3 sequence reads: CASSQDRNTGELFF. CDR3 nucleotides: TGCGCCAGCAGCCAAGACAGGAACACCGGGGAGCTGTTTTTT.

Points on this clone: This likely comes from a read error, as the CDR3 has no conserved phenylalanine or tryptophan at its end. The V and J genes are TRBV30 and TRBJ1-4; unclear D gene. Germline lookup yields CDR1 GTSNPN and CDR2 SVGIG (reference sequence). This CDR3 has 13 residues. V was clipped by 0 bases and J by 8 bases, with 10 bases between them. The CDR3 coding sequence is TGTGCCTGGAGTGTACGGGAGGGAGAAAAACTGTTTGTT. Translation: CAWSVREGEKLFV.

The chain recombines TRBV9 with TRBJ1-3; weak D call: TRBD1 (5 bases). The CDR3 spans 15 residues. CDR1 is SGDLS and CDR2 is YYNGEE in the germline V gene. The V end lost 4 bases, the J end lost 4 bases, and 15 bases lay between the germline ends. The CDR3 nucleotides are TGTGCCAGCAGCCTCGACGGGGGGACGGGAAACACCATATATTTT. This sequence encodes CASSLDGGTGNTIYF.

A few counts support this clone. The chain recombines TRBV28 with TRBJ2-3; perhaps TRBD1 as D (6 bases). CDR1 is MDHEN and CDR2 is SYDVKM in the germline V gene. The germline V and J ends were trimmed by 10 bases and 10 bases, with 15 bases remaining between them. The CDR3 is 11 amino acids. The CDR3 region is CATIRDNAQYF. The DNA for the CDR3 is TGTGCCACTATACGGGACAACGCGCAGTATTTT.

The count of this clone is one. The gene calls are TRBV5-1 and TRBJ1-1, with no clear D. Trimming left V 0 bases short and J 4 bases short, with 16 bases between. Germline loops: CDR1 SGHRS, CDR2 YFSETQ. The CDR3 covers 16 residues. CDR3 region: CASSLGSPRSGTEAFF. The CDR3 region has the DNA TGCGCCAGCAGCTTGGGGTCCCCCCGAAGCGGCACTGAAGCTTTCTTT. The variable domain in full, completed from reference TRBV5-1 and TRBJ1-1, reads KAGVTQTPRYLIKTRGQQVTLSCSPISGHRSVSWYQQTPGQGLQFLFEYFSETQRNKGNFPGRFSGRQFSNSRSEMNVSTLELGDSALYLCASSLGSPRSGTEAFFGQGTRLTVV.

The rearrangement joins TRBV30 to TRBJ1-3; no definite D call. CDR3 length: 12 residues. Germline lookup yields CDR1 GTSNPN and CDR2 SVGIG (reference sequence). Trimming took 6 bases from V and 0 from J, leaving 6 bases between them. The CDR3 region is CACRSSGNTIYF. For the CDR3, the DNA is TGTGCCTGTCGGAGCTCTGGAAACACCATATATTTT. The whole variable domain, filled in from reference TRBV30 and TRBJ1-3, reads SQTIHQWPATLVQPVGSPLSLECTVEGTSNPNLYWYRQAAGRGLQLLFYSVGIGQISSEVPQNLSASRPQDRQFILSSKKLLLSDSGFYLCACRSSGNTIYFGEGSWLTVV.

The J gene is TRBJ2-3, the V gene TRBV18; 8 positions agree with TRBD2. This CDR3 has 17 amino acids. Germline V gene sequence: CDR1 KGHSH, CDR2 LQKENI. V was pared by 1 base and J by 5 bases, with 11 bases of the junction left unmatched. CDR3 DNA: TGTGCCAGCTCACCACTGAGGGGGACTAGTGGAGTAGATACGCAGTATTTT. Translation gives CASSPLRGTSGVDTQYF.

This chain joins TRBV7-9 and TRBJ2-2, with 7 bases fitting TRBD1. Unmatched junction bases numbered 1, after V lost 2 bases and J lost 4 bases. Per germline, CDR1 SEHNR and CDR2 FQNEAQ (reference sequence). The length of the CDR3 is 14 residues. CDR3 protein: CASSLRDSTGELFF. CDR3 sequence (DNA): TGTGCCAGCAGCTTAAGGGACAGCACCGGGGAGCTGTTTTTT.

The chain has TRBV28 and TRBJ2-7, with 7 bases aligning to TRBD2. This CDR3 spans 15 amino acids. V shed 5 bases and J 0 bases; nucleotides not matched to a gene: 7. Per germline, CDR1 MDHEN and CDR2 SYDVKM. The CDR3 bases are TGTGCCAGCAGTCTCCCGGGAGGTTCCTCCTACGAGCAGTACTTC. It translates to CASSLPGGSSYEQYF.

The chain is built from TRBV5-4 and TRBJ1-1, with unresolved D. Between the trimmed V and J ends, which lost 0 bases and 5 bases, there was a span of 17 bases. In germline, CDR1 is SGHNT, CDR2 YYREEE (reference sequence). This CDR3 spans 16 amino acids. CDR3 in DNA: TGTGCCAGCAGCTTGGGGCCAATGAGGGATGGAACTGAAGCTTTCTTT. It encodes CASSLGPMRDGTEAFF.

The chain is built from TRBV11-1 and TRBJ2-6; D is perhaps TRBD1 (6 bases). Trimming removed 5 bases at V and 0 bases at J, with 14 bases between. This CDR3 spans 17 amino acids. Per germline, CDR1 SGHAT and CDR2 FQDESV (reference sequence). CDR3 region: CASSQGQALSGANVLTF. The DNA of the CDR3 is TGTGCCAGCAGCCAGGGGCAGGCGCTCTCTGGGGCCAACGTCCTGACTTTC.

The V gene is TRBV10-3, the J gene TRBJ1-1; the match to TRBD1 covers 9 bases. The CDR3 sequence is 18 residues long. Germline V gives CDR1 ENHRY, CDR2 SYGVKD. The J segment lost 0 bases and the V segment lost 6 bases, leaving 14 bases of the junction unmatched. CDR3: CAIRAQTGGVDMNTEAFF. CDR3 DNA: TGTGCCATCAGGGCCCAGACAGGGGGGGTAGATATGAACACTGAAGCTTTCTTT.

This clone was found once. This CDR3 reads CASSERGQAGNTIYF. The DNA of the CDR3 is TGTGCCAGCAGTGAAAGGGGGCAAGCTGGAAACACCATATATTTT. The chain combines TRBV6-1 with TRBJ1-3; 7 nucleotides agree with TRBD1. CDR1 is MNHNS and CDR2 is SASEGT in the germline V gene. J was trimmed by 2 bases and V by 2 bases; bases with no gene match: 3. This CDR3 is built from 15 residues.

This rearrangement joins TRBV7-8 to TRBJ2-7; TRBD1 matches at 8 bases. Germline CDR1 reads SGHVS; CDR2 reads FQNEAQ. Unmatched junction bases numbered 9, after V lost 5 bases and J lost 9 bases. The CDR3 consists of 13 residues. This CDR3 reads CASSASQGAGQYF. Written as DNA, the CDR3 is TGTGCCAGCAGCGCCAGCCAGGGGGCTGGGCAGTACTTC.

The chain couples TRBV2 to TRBJ1-2; D gene ambiguous. The CDR3 is 12 amino acids. Deletions cut 6 bases from V and 5 bases from J, with 10 bases between. Germline CDR1 is SNHLY and CDR2 is FYNNEI. CDR3 sequence reads: CASREGGYGYTF. The CDR3 DNA follows: TGTGCCAGCAGGGAGGGAGGTTATGGCTACACCTTC.

The CDR3 DNA reads TGTGCCTGGAGCCACGGCGGGACCACAGATACGCAGTATTTT. It codes for CAWSHGGTTDTQYF. This sequence joins TRBV30 and TRBJ2-3, with a weak D call TRBD2 (6 bases). This CDR3 is built from 14 residues. Looked up from germline, CDR1 is GTSNPN and CDR2 is SVGIG (reference sequence). The germline V and J ends were trimmed by 3 bases and 2 bases, with 12 bases remaining between them.

The rearrangement uses TRBV7-6 and TRBJ2-1; possible D gene TRBD2, 5 bases. CDR1 and CDR2 from the germline V gene are SGHVS and FNYEAQ. V dropped 6 bases and J dropped 7 bases, with 19 bases sitting between them. The CDR3 contains 15 residues. In nucleotides, the CDR3 is TGTGCCAGCAGACCCCTAGCCGAAGTGGGGAATGAGCAGTTCTTC. Translated, it gives CASRPLAEVGNEQFF.

The chain carries TRBV15 and TRBJ2-7; D remains ambiguous. Germline assignment: CDR1 LNHNV and CDR2 YYDKDF (reference sequence). The CDR3 sequence is 13 residues long. Between the trimmed V and J ends, which lost 0 bases and 2 bases, there was a span of 5 bases. The CDR3 here is CATSRELPYEQYF. DNA for the CDR3: TGTGCCACCAGCAGAGAACTTCCCTACGAGCAGTACTTC.

Regarding this clone: Its ends do not fully match the called genes, so a read error is possible. The identical CDR3 is also encoded by other nucleotide sequences in the sample. V and J are TRBV19 and TRBJ1-1, with a tentative D call TRBD1 (6 bases). This CDR3 has 13 amino acids. Germline lookup yields CDR1 LNHDA and CDR2 SQIVND (reference sequence). CDR3 nucleotides: TGTGCCAGTAGTCCTCGGGGGGACACCGAAGCTTTCTTT. Its translation is CASSPRGDTEAFF.

The chain uses TRBV2 and TRBJ1-1, with 10 positions matching TRBD1. The CDR3 sequence is 15 residues long. J gave up 1 base and V 5 bases, and 4 bases lay outside the gene matches. Per germline, CDR1 SNHLY and CDR2 FYNNEI. This CDR3 is CASSRQGAGNTEAFF. The CDR3 region has the DNA TGTGCCAGCAGTCGACAGGGGGCCGGGAACACTGAAGCTTTCTTT.